A single sample is the source of the 16 T cell receptor beta chains below, sequenced in a study of spatial heterogeneity in lung cancer. In TCRdb, the 5' RACE reads were re-called with MiXCR into one record per CDR3 protein. The data hold about 45,000 distinct CDR3 sequences, with around 6.5% observed a single time. Regarding time point: sample taken at primary tumor resection. Tumor, nontumor lung or frozen PBMC supplied whole RNA that was sequenced unsorted. Sequenced here: PBMCs, sampled at surgery. These receptors came from a female donor with early-stage non-small cell lung cancer.

This clonotype was found many times. CDR3 coding DNA: TGTGCCAGCAGCCAAGTTCGACCCTACGAGCAGTACTTC. Translation gives CASSQVRPYEQYF. The chain recombines TRBV4-2 with TRBJ2-7; D gene ambiguous. V gave up 1 base and J gave up 2 bases, with 6 bases separating them. Germline-derived CDR1 and CDR2 are LGHNA and YNFKEQ. The CDR3 loop spans 13 amino acids.

This clonotype was counted at least ten times. The gene calls are TRBV27 and TRBJ1-5; D may be TRBD1 (6 bases). Germline V lookup: CDR1 MNHEY, CDR2 SMNVEV (reference sequence). The CDR3 spans 15 residues. Trimming shortened V by 2 bases and J by 3 bases, and 11 bases separated the two germline ends. This chain's CDR3 is CASSLGQGFNQPQHF. CDR3 sequence (DNA): TGTGCCAGCAGTTTAGGGCAGGGGTTCAATCAGCCCCAGCATTTT.

This clonotype was seen ten or more times. The CDR3 is CATRLAGGPIKDTQYF. The CDR3 region has the DNA TGTGCCACCAGACTAGCGGGGGGGCCGATTAAAGATACGCAGTATTTT. The rearrangement uses TRBV15 and TRBJ2-3; 13 positions agree with TRBD2. The germline V gene has CDR1 LNHNV and CDR2 YYDKDF (reference sequence). The V segment lost 6 bases and the J segment 5 bases; nucleotides outside the gene matches: 8. This CDR3 is 16 amino acids long.

This chain joins TRBV4-1 and TRBJ1-6; D not certain. This CDR3 has 16 residues. Germline assignment: CDR1 MGHRA and CDR2 YSYEKL. Trimming took 0 bases from V and 7 from J, leaving 13 bases between them. As DNA, the CDR3 is TGCGCCAGCAGCCAAGAACGGCTCATGGAAAATTCACCCCTCCACTTT. Residues: CASSQERLMENSPLHF.

This clonotype appeared a few times. The chain couples TRBV25-1 to TRBJ1-1; D uncertain. With 3 bases removed from V and 2 bases from J, the gap between germline ends came to 7 bases. The CDR3 is 13 residues long. Germline loops: CDR1 MGHDK, CDR2 SYGVNS. CDR3 nucleotides: TGTGCCAGCAGTGACCCACTTAACACTGAAGCTTTCTTT. Translating it yields CASSDPLNTEAFF.

The rearrangement uses TRBV12-3 or TRBV12-4 and TRBJ2-2; D possibly uses TRBD1 or TRBD2 (5 bases each). Deletions cut 3 bases from V and 4 bases from J, with 15 bases between. This CDR3 contains 16 residues. CDR3 nucleotides: TGTGCCAGCAGTTTTAAGTCTGGGGCGGGCACCGGGGAGCTGTTTTTT. This sequence encodes CASSFKSGAGTGELFF.

This clonotype was found many times. The rearrangement uses TRBV7-2 and TRBJ1-1; D not certain. V gave up 5 bases and J gave up 4 bases, with 8 bases separating them. The germline V gene has CDR1 SGHTA and CDR2 FQGNSA. The length of the CDR3 is 12 residues. Here the CDR3 DNA reads TGTGCCAGCAGCCCCGTTCCCACTGAAGCTTTCTTT. Translating it yields CASSPVPTEAFF.

In this sample, this clonotype turned up many times. The chain has TRBV5-1 and TRBJ2-1; tentatively, D is TRBD2 (5 bases). CDR1 is SGHRS and CDR2 is YFSETQ in the germline V gene. Trimming shortened V by 1 base and J by 10 bases, and 15 bases separated the two germline ends. The CDR3 is 14 amino acids. The CDR3 protein is CASSLSPTTGEQFF. CDR3 bases: TGCGCCAGCAGCTTGAGCCCGACTACTGGAGAGCAGTTCTTC.

This clonotype appeared a few times. The genes are TRBV11-2 and TRBJ2-6; unclear D gene. Germline V gene data show CDR1 as SGHAT and CDR2 as FQNNGV. V dropped 6 bases and J dropped 2 bases, with 5 bases sitting between them. There are 13 residues in the CDR3. CDR3 sequence reads: CASRGTGANVLTF. Here the CDR3 DNA reads TGTGCCAGCAGGGGGACTGGGGCCAACGTCCTGACTTTC.

This clonotype was seen a handful of times. The rearrangement joins TRBV19 to TRBJ2-5; 8 nucleotides match TRBD1. Germline CDR1 reads LNHDA; CDR2 reads SQIVND (reference sequence). The CDR3 is made up of 13 amino acids. After removal of 7 bases from V and 5 bases from J, the junction contained 6 bases not matched to a gene. The CDR3, as DNA: TGTGCCAGTACCGGCAGGGGGCTGGAGACCCAGTACTTC. Amino acid sequence: CASTGRGLETQYF. Drawing the rest from reference TRBV19 and TRBJ2-5, the complete variable domain is DGGITQSPKYLFRKEGQNVTLSCEQNLNHDAMYWYRQDPGQGLRLIYYSQIVNDFQKGDIAEGYSVSREKKESFPLTVTSAQKNPTAFYLCASTGRGLETQYFGPGTRLLVL.

This clonotype came up many times. This chain links TRBV27 with TRBJ2-1, with TRBD2 matching over 9 bases. CDR1 is MNHEY, CDR2 SMNVEV, per germline (reference sequence). V dropped 4 bases and J dropped 10; count of bases not matched to a gene: 5. The CDR3 spans 13 residues. This CDR3 reads CASSWLAGNEQFF. The CDR3 coding sequence is TGTGCCAGCAGTTGGCTAGCGGGGAACGAGCAGTTCTTC.

The table lists this clonotype with many counts. The chain carries TRBV12-3 or TRBV12-4 and TRBJ1-1, with D possibly being TRBD1 (6 bases). V gave up 6 bases and J gave up 6 bases, with 26 bases separating them. This CDR3 comprises 17 residues. The DNA for the CDR3 is TGTGCCAGCAGCGCCCAACAGGGTGTGAACCCTGGCCCTGAAGCTTTCTTT. Residues: CASSAQQGVNPGPEAFF.

This clonotype occurred many times. The V and J genes are TRBV7-3 and TRBJ1-4; TRBD1 might be the D (5 bases). V gave up 4 bases and J gave up 3 bases, with 6 bases separating them. Germline V gene data show CDR1 as SGHTA and CDR2 as FQGTGA. The CDR3 covers 13 residues. The DNA for the CDR3 is TGTGCCAGCAGCTCGGGACCTAATGAAAAACTGTTTTTT. Translation: CASSSGPNEKLFF.

The chain is built from TRBV12-3 or TRBV12-4 and TRBJ1-5; TRBD1 matches at 7 bases. The CDR3 spans 15 residues. J gave up 2 bases and V 5 bases, and 6 bases lay outside the gene matches. The CDR3 sequence is CASSQTGPGNQPQHF. The CDR3 DNA is TGTGCCAGCAGTCAGACAGGGCCGGGCAATCAGCCCCAGCATTTT.

This chain links TRBV20-1 with TRBJ2-7, with 7 bases aligning to TRBD2. V shed 3 bases and J 2 bases; nucleotides not matched to a gene: 13. The CDR3 runs 16 residues. Germline CDR1 is DFQATT and CDR2 is SNEGSKA (reference sequence). The CDR3 DNA reads as TGCAGTGCTAGTGGTCAGTCCGCGGGGGTAGCCTACGAGCAGTACTTC. This codes for CSASGQSAGVAYEQYF.

This chain links TRBV6-2 or TRBV6-3 with TRBJ2-5; no clear D gene. CDR1 MNHEY and CDR2 SVGEGT come from the germline V gene. The CDR3 extends over 12 amino acids. The germline V and J ends were trimmed by 3 bases and 5 bases, with 7 bases remaining between them. The CDR3 nucleotides read TGTGCCAGCAGTTATCAGGCGGAGACCCAGTACTTC. This encodes CASSYQAETQYF.